This T cell receptor beta chain was sequenced in a study of shared clonotypes between healthy human individuals. CDR1 is MNHNS and CDR2 is SASEGT in the germline V gene. This CDR3 is built from 17 residues. V dropped 3 bases and J dropped 7 bases, with 22 bases sitting between them. Measured with immunoSEQ multiplex PCR; TCRdb has only the in-frame clones, and not every one. The data hold around 240,000 clones, with about 65% observed a single time. The J gene is TRBJ2-1, the V gene TRBV6-1; D is perhaps TRBD1 (6 bases). The origin of this receptor is a man aged 25 to 40 in good health. Sequencing used memory CD4+ T cells sorted from blood. Subset in this sample: CD45RA-negative fraction. The CDR3 nucleotides are TGTGCCAGCAGTGACAGTCTCGTCCCCCTTACAGGGAATGAGCAGTTCTTC. Protein sequence: CASSDSLVPLTGNEQFF.